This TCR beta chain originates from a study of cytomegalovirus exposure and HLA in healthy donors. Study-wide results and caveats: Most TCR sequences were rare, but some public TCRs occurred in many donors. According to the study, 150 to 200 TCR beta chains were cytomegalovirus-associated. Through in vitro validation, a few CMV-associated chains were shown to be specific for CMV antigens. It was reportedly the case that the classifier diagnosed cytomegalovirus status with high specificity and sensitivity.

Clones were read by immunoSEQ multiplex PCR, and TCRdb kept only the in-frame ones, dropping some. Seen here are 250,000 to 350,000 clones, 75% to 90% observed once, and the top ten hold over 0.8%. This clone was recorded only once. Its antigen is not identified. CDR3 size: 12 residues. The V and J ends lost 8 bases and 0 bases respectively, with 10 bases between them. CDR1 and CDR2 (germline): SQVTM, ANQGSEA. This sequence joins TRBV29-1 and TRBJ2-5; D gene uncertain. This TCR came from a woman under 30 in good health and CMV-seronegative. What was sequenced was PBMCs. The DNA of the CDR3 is TGCAGCTTACCAGGTGACCAAGAGACCCAGTACTTC. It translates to CSLPGDQETQYF.